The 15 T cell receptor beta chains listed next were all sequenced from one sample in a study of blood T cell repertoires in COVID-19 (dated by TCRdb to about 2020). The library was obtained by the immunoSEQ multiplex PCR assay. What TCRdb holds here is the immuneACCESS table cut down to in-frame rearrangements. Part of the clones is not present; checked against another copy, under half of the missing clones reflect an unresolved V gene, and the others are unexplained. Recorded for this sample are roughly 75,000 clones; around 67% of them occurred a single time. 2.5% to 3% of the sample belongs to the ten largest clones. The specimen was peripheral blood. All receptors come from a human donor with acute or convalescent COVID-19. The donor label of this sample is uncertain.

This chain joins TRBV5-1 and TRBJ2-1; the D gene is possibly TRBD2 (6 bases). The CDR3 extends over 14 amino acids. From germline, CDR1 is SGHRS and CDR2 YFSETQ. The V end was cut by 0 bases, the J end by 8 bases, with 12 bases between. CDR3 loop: CASSLGETSHEQFF. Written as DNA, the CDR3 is TGCGCCAGCAGCTTGGGGGAGACTAGTCATGAGCAGTTCTTC.

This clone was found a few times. The CDR3: CASSLFLGAATQYF. CDR3 in DNA: TGTGCCAGCAGTTTATTCCTGGGGGCGGCGACCCAGTACTTC. This chain links TRBV27 with TRBJ2-5; tentatively, D is TRBD1 (6 bases). The V and J ends lost 1 base and 7 bases respectively, with 13 bases between them. CDR3 length equals 14 residues. Germline CDR1 and CDR2: MNHEY and SMNVEV (reference sequence).

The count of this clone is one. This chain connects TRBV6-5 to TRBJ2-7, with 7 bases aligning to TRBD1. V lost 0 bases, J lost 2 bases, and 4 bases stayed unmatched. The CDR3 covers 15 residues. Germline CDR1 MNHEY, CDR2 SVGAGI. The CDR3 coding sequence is TGTGCCAGCAGTTACTCGGGACAGCCGACCTACGAGCAGTACTTC. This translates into CASSYSGQPTYEQYF.

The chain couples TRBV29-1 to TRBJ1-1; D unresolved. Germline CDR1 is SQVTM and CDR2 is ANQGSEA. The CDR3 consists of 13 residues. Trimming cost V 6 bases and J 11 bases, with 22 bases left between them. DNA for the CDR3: TGCAGCGTGCCGGGAGGGCGCAGCGGAGGGGCTTTCTTT. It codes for CSVPGGRSGGAFF.

In nucleotides, the CDR3 is TGTGCCATCAGTGCTCCAGGGGCGAAGGAGACCCAGTACTTC. Protein product: CAISAPGAKETQYF. The chain combines TRBV10-3 with TRBJ2-5, with D perhaps TRBD1 (6 bases). Trimming took 4 bases from V and 5 from J, leaving 14 bases between them. Germline CDR1 reads ENHRY; CDR2 reads SYGVKD. The CDR3 is 14 residues long.

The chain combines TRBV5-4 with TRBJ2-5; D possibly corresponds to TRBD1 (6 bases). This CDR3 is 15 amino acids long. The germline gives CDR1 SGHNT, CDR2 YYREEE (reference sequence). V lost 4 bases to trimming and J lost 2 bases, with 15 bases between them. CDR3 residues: CASSGKTGSQETQYF. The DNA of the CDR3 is TGTGCCAGCAGCGGGAAAACAGGGAGTCAAGAGACCCAGTACTTC. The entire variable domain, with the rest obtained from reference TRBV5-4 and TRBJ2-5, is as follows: ETGVTQSPTHLIKTRGQQVTLRCSSQSGHNTVSWYQQALGQGPQFIFQYYREEENGRGNFPPRFSGLQFPNYSSELNVNALELDDSALYLCASSGKTGSQETQYFGPGTRLLVL.

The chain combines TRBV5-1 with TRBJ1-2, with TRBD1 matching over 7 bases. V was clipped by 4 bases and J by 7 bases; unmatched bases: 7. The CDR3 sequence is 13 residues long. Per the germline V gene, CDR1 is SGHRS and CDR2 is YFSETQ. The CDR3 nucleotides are TGCGCCAGCAGCCCCCAAGGGGGCTTTGGCTACACCTTC. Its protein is CASSPQGGFGYTF.

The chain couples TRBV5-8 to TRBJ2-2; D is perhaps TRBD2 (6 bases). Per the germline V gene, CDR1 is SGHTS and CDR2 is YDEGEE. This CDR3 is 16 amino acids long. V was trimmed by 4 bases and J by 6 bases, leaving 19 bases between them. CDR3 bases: TGTGCCAGCAGCCTCGGACTAACCCGCACCCCCGGGGAGCTGTTTTTT. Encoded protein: CASSLGLTRTPGELFF.

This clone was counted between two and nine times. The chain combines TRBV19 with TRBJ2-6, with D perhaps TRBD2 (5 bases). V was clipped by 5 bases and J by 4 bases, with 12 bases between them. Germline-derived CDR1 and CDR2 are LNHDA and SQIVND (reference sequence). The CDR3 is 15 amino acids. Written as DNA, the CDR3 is TGTGCCAGTAGTTTCCGAACGGGGGGGGCCAACGTCCTGACTTTC. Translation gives CASSFRTGGANVLTF.

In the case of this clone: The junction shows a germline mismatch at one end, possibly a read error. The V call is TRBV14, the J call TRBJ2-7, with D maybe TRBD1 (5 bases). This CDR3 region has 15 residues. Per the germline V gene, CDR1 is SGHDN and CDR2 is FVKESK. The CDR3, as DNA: TGTGCCAGCAGCCAAGATACCAGGGCTATCTACGCGCAGTACTTC. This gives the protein CASSQDTRAIYAQYF.

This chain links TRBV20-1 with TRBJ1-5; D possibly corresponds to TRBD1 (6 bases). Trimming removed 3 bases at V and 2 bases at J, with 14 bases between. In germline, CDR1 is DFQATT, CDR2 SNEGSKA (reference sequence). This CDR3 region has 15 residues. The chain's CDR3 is CSASRTAEGNQPQHF. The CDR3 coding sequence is TGCAGTGCTAGTCGGACAGCCGAGGGCAATCAGCCCCAGCATTTT.

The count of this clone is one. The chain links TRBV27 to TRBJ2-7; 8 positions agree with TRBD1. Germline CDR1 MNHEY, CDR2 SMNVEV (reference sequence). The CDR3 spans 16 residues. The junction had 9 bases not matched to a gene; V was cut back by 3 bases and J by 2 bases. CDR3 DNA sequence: TGTGCCAGCAGTTTTGGCGCCACAGGGGGGCCCTACGAGCAGTACTTC. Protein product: CASSFGATGGPYEQYF.

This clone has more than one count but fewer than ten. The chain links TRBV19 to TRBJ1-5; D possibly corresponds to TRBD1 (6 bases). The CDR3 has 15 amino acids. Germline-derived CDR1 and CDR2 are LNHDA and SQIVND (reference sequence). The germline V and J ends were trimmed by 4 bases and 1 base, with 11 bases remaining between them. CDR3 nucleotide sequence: TGTGCCAGTAGTAAACAGGGTACGAGCAATCAGCCCCAGCATTTT. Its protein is CASSKQGTSNQPQHF. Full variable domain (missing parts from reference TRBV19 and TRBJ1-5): DGGITQSPKYLFRKEGQNVTLSCEQNLNHDAMYWYRQDPGQGLRLIYYSQIVNDFQKGDIAEGYSVSREKKESFPLTVTSAQKNPTAFYLCASSKQGTSNQPQHFGDGTRLSIL.

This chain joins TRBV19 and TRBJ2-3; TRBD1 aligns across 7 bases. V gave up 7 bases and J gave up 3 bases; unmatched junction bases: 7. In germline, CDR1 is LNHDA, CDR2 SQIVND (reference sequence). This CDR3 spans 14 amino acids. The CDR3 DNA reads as TGTGCCAGTATGAGACAGGGTGAGACAGATACGCAGTATTTT. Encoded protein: CASMRQGETDTQYF.

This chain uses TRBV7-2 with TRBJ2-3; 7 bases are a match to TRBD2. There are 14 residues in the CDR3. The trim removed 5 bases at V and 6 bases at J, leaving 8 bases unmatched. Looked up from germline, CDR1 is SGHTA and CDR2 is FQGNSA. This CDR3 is CASSLRGERDTQYF. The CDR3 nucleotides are TGTGCCAGCAGCCTTCGGGGGGAGCGGGATACGCAGTATTTT.